This TCR beta chain was found in a study of blood T cells in healthy people across ages. The authors ran a second PCR of about 7 to 12 cycles using a sample-barcoded 5' primer and a J-beta primer mix. Each cDNA molecule carried a tag from a template-switch adaptor that contained 12 random nucleotides. TCRdb used MiXCR to reprocess the 5' RACE reads, holding one entry per CDR3 protein. This table has roughly 1.5 million distinct CDR3 sequences, roughly 43% appearing once. Overall study findings and caveats: Relative to aged donors, long-lived donors carried more naive CD4+ cells and displayed higher diversity. Leaving the PBMCs unsorted stopped any conclusive comparison of naive versus antigen-experienced cells.

This CDR3 has 16 amino acids. V trimming: 6 bases; J trimming: 6 bases; junction bases outside the gene matches: 12. This clonotype was detected a few times. Its antigen is still unknown. The receptor's source is a young woman in good health. The sample consisted of blood. V and J are TRBV12-3 or TRBV12-4 and TRBJ2-3; 10 bases match TRBD2. CDR3 amino acids: CASSLSLAGGRDTQYF. As DNA, the CDR3 is TGTGCCAGCAGCCTTTCGTTAGCGGGGGGCAGGGATACGCAGTATTTT.